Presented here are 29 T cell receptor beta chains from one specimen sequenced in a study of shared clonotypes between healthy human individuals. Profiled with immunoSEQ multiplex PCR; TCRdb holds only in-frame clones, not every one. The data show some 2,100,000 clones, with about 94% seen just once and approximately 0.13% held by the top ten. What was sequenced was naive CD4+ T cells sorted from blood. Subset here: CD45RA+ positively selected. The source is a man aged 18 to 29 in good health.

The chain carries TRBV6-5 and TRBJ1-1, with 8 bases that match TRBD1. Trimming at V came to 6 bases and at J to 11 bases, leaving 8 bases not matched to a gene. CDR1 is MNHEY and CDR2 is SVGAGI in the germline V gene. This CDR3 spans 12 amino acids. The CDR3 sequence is CASSQGDRSAFF. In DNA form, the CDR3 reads TGTGCCAGCAGCCAGGGGGACAGGTCCGCTTTCTTT.

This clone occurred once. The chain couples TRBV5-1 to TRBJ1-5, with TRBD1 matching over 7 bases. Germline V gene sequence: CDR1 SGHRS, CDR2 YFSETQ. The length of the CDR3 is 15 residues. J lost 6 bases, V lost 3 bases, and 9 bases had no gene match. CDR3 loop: CASSWAGGFSQPQHF. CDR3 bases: TGCGCCAGCAGCTGGGCAGGGGGGTTCAGTCAGCCCCAGCATTTT.

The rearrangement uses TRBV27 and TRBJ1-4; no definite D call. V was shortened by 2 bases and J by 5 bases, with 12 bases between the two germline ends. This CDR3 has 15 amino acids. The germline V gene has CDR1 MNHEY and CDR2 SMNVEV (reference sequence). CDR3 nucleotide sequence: TGTGCCAGCAGTTTACGCCCTGTCCGAAATGAAAAACTGTTTTTT. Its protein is CASSLRPVRNEKLFF. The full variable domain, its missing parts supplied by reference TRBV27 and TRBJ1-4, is EAQVTQNPRYLITVTGKKLTVTCSQNMNHEYMSWYRQDPGLGLRQIYYSMNVEVTDKGDVPEGYKVSRKEKRNFPLILESPSPNQTSLYFCASSLRPVRNEKLFFGSGTQLSVL.

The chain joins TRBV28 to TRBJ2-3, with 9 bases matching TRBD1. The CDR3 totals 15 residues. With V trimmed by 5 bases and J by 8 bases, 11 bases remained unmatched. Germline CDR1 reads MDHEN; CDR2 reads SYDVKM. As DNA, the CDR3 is TGTGCCAGCAGTGCGCCCGGGACAGGGCCCGGTACGCAGTATTTT. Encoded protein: CASSAPGTGPGTQYF.

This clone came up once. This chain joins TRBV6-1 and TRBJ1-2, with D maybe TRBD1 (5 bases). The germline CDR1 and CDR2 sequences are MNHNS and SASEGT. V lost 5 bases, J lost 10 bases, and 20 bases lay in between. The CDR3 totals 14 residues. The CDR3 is CASSPQGALMDYTF. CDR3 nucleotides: TGTGCCAGCAGTCCCCAGGGAGCCCTTATGGACTACACCTTC.

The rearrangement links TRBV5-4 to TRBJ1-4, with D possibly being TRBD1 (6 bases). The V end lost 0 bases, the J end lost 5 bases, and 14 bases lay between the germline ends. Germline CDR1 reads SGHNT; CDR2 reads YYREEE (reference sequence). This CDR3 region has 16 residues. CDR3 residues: CASSLEGGTANEKLFF. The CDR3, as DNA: TGTGCCAGCAGCTTGGAGGGGGGGACGGCGAATGAAAAACTGTTTTTT.

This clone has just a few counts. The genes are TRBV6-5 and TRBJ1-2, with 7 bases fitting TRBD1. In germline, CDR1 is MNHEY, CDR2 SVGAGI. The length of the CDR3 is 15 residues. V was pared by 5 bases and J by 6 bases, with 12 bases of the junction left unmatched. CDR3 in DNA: TGTGCCAGCAGTCGACGGACAGGAGGGAGAGATGGCTACACCTTC. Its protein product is CASSRRTGGRDGYTF.

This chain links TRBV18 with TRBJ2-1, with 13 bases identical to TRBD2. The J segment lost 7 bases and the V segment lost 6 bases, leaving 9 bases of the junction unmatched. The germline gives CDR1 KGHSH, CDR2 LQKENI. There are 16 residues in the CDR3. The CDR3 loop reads CASSAGLAGVGNEQFF. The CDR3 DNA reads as TGTGCCAGCTCTGCCGGACTAGCGGGAGTTGGGAATGAGCAGTTCTTC.

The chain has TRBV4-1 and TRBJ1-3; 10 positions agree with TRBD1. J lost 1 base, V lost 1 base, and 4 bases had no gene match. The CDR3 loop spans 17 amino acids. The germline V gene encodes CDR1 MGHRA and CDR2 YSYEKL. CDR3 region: CASSQVGDRGSGNTIYF. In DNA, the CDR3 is TGCGCCAGCAGCCAAGTTGGGGACAGGGGTTCTGGAAACACCATATATTTT.

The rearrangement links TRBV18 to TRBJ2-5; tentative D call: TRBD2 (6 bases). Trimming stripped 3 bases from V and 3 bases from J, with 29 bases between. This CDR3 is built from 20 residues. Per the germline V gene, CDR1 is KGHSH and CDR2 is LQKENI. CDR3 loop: CASSPTLERSDPGGEETQYF. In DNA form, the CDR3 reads TGTGCCAGCTCACCGACACTAGAACGAAGTGACCCGGGCGGGGAAGAGACCCAGTACTTC.

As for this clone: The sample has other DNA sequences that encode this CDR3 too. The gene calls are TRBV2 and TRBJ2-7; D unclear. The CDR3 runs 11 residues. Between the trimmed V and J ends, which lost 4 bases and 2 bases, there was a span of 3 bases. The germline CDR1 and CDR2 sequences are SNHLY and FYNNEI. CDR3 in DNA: TGTGCCAGCAGTGTGCCCTACGAGCAGTACTTC. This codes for CASSVPYEQYF.

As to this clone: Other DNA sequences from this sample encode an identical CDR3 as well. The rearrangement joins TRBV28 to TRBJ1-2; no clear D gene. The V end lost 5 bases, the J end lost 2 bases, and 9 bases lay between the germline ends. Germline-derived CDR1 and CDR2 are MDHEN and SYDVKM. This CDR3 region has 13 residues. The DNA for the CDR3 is TGTGCCAGCAGTCTCCGACGGAACTATGGCTACACCTTC. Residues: CASSLRRNYGYTF.

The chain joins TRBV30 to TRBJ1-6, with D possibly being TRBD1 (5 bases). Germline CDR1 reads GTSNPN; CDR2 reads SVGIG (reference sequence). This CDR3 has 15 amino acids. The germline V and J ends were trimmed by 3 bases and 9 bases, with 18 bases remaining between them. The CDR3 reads CAWRGLSGAGSPLHF. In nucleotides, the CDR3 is TGTGCCTGGAGGGGGTTGAGCGGGGCAGGTTCACCCCTCCACTTT.

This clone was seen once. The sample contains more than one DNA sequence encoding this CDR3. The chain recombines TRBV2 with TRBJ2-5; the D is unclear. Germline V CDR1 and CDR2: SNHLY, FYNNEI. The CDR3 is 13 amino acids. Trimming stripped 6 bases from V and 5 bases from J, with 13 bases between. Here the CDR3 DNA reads TGTGCCAGCAGCGCTGGCCTCCAGGAGACCCAGTACTTC. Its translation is CASSAGLQETQYF.

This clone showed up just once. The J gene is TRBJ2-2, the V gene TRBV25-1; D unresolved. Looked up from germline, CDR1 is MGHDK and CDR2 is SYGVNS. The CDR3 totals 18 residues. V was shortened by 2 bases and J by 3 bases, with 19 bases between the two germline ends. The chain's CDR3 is CASSESTASTPYTGELFF. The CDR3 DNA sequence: TGTGCCAGCAGTGAAAGCACAGCCTCCACTCCTTACACCGGGGAGCTGTTTTTT.

CDR3 amino acids: CASSGRQVNTEAFF. Written as DNA, the CDR3 is TGTGCCAGCAGCGGACGACAGGTGAACACTGAAGCTTTCTTT. The chain is built from TRBV9 and TRBJ1-1, with D maybe TRBD1 (6 bases). Germline lookup yields CDR1 SGDLS and CDR2 YYNGEE. The CDR3 loop spans 14 amino acids. V was cut by 3 bases and J by 0 bases, with 9 bases left in between.

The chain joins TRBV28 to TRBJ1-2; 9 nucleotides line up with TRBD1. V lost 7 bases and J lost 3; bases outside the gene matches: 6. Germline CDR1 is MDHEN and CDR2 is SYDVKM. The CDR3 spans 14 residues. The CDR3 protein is CASKPGQGDYGYTF. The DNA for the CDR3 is TGTGCCAGCAAACCGGGACAGGGTGACTATGGCTACACCTTC.

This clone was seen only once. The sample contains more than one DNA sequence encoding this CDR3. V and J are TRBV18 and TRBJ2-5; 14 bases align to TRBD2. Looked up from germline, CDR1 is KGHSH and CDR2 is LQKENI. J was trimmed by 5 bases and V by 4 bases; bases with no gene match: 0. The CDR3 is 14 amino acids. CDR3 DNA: TGTGCCAGCTCACGGACTAGCGGGGGGGAGACCCAGTACTTC. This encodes CASSRTSGGETQYF. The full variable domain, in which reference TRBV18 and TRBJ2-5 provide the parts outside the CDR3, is NAGVMQNPRHLVRRRGQEARLRCSPMKGHSHVYWYRQLPEEGLKFMVYLQKENIIDESGMPKERFSAEFPKEGPSILRIQQVVRGDSAAYFCASSRTSGGETQYFGPGTRLLVL.

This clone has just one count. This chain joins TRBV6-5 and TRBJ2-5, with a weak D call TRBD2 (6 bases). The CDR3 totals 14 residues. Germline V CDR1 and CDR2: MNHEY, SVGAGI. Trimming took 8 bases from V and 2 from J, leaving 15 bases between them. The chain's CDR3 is CASSGTSIQETQYF. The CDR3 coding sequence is TGTGCCAGCTCCGGGACTTCAATTCAAGAGACCCAGTACTTC.

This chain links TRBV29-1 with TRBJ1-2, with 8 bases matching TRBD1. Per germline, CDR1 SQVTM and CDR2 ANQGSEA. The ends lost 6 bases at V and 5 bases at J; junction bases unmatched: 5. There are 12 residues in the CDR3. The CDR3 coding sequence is TGCAGCGTCCAGACAGGGGAATATGGCTACACCTTC. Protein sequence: CSVQTGEYGYTF.

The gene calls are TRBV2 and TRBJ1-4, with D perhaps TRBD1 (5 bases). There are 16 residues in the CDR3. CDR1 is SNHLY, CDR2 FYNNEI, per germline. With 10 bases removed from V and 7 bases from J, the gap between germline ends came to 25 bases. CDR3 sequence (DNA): TGTGCCACCCTTGGGGCAGGCGGCCCGGGAGGTGAAAAACTGTTTTTT. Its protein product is CATLGAGGPGGEKLFF.

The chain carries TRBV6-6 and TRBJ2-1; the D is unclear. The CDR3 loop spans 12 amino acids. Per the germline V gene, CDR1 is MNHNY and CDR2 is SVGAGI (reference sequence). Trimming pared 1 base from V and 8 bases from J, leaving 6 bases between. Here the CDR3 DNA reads TGTGCCAGCAGTTACTGGGAAGATGAGCAGTTCTTC. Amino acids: CASSYWEDEQFF.

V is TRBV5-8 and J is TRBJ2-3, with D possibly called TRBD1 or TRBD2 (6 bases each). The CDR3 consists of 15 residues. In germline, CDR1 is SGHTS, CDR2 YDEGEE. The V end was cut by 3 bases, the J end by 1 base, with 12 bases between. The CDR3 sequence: CASSYRRGGTDTQYF. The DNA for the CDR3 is TGTGCCAGCAGCTATCGAAGGGGGGGCACAGATACGCAGTATTTT.

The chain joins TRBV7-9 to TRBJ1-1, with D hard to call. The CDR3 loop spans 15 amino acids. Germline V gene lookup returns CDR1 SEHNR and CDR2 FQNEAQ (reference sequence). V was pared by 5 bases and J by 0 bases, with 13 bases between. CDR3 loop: CASSVLTLLNTEAFF. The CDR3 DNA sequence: TGTGCCAGCAGCGTCCTGACTCTCTTGAACACTGAAGCTTTCTTT.

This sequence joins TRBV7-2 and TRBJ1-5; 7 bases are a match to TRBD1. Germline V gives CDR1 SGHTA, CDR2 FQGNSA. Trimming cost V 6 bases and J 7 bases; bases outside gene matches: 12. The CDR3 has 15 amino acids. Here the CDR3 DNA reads TGTGCCAGCAGTCCCGAAGCAGGGGGGTGGCAGCCCCAGCATTTT. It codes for CASSPEAGGWQPQHF.

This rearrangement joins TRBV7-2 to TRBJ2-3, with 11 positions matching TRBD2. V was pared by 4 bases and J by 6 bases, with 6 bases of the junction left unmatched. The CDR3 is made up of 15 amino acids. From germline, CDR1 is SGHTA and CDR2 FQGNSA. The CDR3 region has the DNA TGTGCCAGCAGCTCGAGACTAGCGGGAAGGGATACGCAGTATTTT. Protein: CASSSRLAGRDTQYF.

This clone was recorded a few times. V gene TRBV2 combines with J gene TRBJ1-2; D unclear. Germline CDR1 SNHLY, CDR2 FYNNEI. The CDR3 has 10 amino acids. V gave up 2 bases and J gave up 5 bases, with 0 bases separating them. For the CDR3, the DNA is TGTGCCAGCAGTGAATATGGCTACACCTTC. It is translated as CASSEYGYTF. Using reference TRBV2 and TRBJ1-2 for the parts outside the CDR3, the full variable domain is EPEVTQTPSHQVTQMGQEVILRCVPISNHLYFYWYRQILGQKVEFLVSFYNNEISEKSEIFDDQFSVERPDGSNFTLKIRSTKLEDSAMYFCASSEYGYTFGSGTRLTVV.

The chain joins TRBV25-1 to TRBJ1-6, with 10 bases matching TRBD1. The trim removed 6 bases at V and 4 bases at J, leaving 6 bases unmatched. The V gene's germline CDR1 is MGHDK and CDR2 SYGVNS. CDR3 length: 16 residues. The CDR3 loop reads CASSRPDRGYNSPLHF. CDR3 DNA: TGTGCCAGCAGCCGCCCGGACAGGGGGTATAATTCACCCCTCCACTTT.

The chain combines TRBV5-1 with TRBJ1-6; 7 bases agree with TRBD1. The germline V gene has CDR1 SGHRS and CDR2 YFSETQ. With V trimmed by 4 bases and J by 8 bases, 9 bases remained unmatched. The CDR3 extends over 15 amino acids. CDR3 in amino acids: CASSPGGTADSPLHF. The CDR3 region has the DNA TGCGCCAGCAGCCCGGGGGGGACAGCCGATTCACCCCTCCACTTT.